This TCR beta chain was sequenced during a study of CD8 T cells in Susac syndrome. cDNA came from about 0.46 to 1 ug RNA primed by random hexamers. One entry per CDR3 protein results from TCRdb running MiXCR on the immunoSEQ multiplex PCR reads. The sample contains tens of thousands of distinct CDR3 sequences, about 96% of which appear only once. TEMRA cells were FACS-enriched, and CD8+ and CD4+ T cells were isolated negatively. Germline V CDR1 and CDR2: MNHEY, SVGAGI. CDR3 length: 17 residues. V lost 0 bases and J lost 7; bases outside the gene matches: 12. V and J are TRBV6-5 and TRBJ2-5; the match to TRBD2 covers 9 bases. This sequence was found in a human donor with Susac syndrome. The sample consisted of CD8+ T cells from PBMCs. CDR3 sequence: CASSYSKGSGGSGTQYF. The CDR3 region has the DNA TGTGCCAGCAGTTACTCGAAGGGTAGCGGGGGCTCGGGGACCCAGTACTTC.